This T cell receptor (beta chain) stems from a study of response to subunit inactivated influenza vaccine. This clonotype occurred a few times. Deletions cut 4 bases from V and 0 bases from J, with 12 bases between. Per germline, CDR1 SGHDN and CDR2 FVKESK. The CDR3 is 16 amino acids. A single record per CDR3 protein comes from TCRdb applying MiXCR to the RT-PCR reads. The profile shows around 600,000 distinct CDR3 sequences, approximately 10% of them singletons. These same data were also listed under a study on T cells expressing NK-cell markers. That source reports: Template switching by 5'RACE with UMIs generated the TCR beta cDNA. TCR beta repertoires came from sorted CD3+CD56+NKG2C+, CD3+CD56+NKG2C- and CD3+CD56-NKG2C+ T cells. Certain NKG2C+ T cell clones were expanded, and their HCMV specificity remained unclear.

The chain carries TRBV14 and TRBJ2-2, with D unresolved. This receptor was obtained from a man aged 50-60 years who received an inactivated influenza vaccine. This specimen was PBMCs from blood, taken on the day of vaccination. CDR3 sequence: CASSRLGTANTGELFF. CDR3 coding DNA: TGTGCCAGCAGCCGCCTGGGAACTGCGAACACCGGGGAGCTGTTTTTT.